The source of this T cell receptor beta chain is a study of Ad26.COV2.S vaccination and SARS-CoV-2 variants. Study-level background: Intramuscularly, Ad26.COV2.S was given either once or twice, 56 days apart. Broader study findings: Spike-specific CD8+ and CD4+ T cell responses reportedly showed substantial breadth after vaccination.

The treatment is: over 15 received Ad26.COV2.S at low or high dose, single or two shots; five or six received placebo; per-sample allocation not given. All samples were drawn on day 63, counting from the first vaccine or placebo injection. The CDR3 is made up of 13 amino acids. Trimming shortened V by 4 bases and J by 4 bases, and 11 bases separated the two germline ends. CDR1 is MNHEY and CDR2 is SVGEGT in the germline V gene. A few counts support this clone. What it recognizes is unknown. The protocol was immunoSEQ multiplex PCR, while the TCRdb copy is restricted to in-frame clones and leaves out a portion. The repertoire holds 300,000 to 350,000 clones, with around nine tenths as singletons.

The genes are TRBV6-2 or TRBV6-3 and TRBJ2-7; D is uncertain. This specimen consisted of peripheral blood, obtained in a trial of Ad26.COV2.S vaccine versus placebo. This TCR derives from a person aged 18 to 65 who received the Ad26.COV2.S COVID-19 vaccine or a placebo. This CDR3 is CASSSQVEYEQYF. DNA of the CDR3: TGTGCCAGCAGTTCCCAAGTGGAATACGAGCAGTACTTC.